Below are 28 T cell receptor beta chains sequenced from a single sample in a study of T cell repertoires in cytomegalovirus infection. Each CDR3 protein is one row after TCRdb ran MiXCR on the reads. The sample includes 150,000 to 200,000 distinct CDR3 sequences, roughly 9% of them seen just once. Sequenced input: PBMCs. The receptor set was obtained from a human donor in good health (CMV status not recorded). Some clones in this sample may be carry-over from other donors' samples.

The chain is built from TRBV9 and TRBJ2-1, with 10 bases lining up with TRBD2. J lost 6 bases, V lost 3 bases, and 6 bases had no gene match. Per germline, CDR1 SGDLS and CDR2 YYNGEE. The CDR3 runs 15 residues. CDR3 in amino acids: CASSGGLAGANEQFF. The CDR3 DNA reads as TGTGCCAGCAGCGGGGGGCTAGCGGGAGCCAATGAGCAGTTCTTC.

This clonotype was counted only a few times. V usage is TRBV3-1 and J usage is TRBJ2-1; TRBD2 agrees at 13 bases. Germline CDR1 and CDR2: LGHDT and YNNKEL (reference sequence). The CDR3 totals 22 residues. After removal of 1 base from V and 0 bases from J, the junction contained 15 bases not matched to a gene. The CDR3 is CASSQGPGLAGTERSSYNEQFF. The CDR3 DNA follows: TGTGCCAGCAGCCAAGGGCCGGGACTAGCGGGGACCGAACGTAGCTCCTACAATGAGCAGTTCTTC.

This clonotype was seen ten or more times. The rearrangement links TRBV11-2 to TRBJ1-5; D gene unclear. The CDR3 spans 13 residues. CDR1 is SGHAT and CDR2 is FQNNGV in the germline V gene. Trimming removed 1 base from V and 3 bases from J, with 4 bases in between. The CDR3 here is CASSLGVNQPQHF. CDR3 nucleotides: TGTGCCAGCAGCTTAGGGGTCAATCAGCCCCAGCATTTT.

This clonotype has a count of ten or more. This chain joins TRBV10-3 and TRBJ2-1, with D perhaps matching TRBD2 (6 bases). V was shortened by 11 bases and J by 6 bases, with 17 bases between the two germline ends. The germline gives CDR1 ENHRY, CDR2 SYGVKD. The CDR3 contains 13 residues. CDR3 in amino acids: CAHRGDLVNEQFF. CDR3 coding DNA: TGTGCCCATCGCGGGGACCTCGTCAATGAGCAGTTCTTC.

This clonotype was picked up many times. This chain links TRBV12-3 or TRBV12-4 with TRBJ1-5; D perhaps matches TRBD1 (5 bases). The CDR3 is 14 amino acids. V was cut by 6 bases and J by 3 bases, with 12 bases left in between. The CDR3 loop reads CASRRTDNNQPQHF. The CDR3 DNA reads TGTGCCAGCAGACGGACGGACAACAATCAGCCCCAGCATTTT.

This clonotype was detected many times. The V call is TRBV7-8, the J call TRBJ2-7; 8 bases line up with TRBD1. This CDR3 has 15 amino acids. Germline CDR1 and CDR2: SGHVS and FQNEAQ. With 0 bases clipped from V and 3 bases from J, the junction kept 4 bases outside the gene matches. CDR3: CASSLAGTGIYEQYF. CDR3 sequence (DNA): TGTGCCAGCAGCTTAGCCGGGACAGGTATCTACGAGCAGTACTTC.

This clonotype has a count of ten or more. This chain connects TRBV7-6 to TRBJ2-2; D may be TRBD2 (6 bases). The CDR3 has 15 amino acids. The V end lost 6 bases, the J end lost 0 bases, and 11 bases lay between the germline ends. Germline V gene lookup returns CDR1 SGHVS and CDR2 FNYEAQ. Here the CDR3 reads CASRARGANTGELFF. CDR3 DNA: TGTGCCAGCAGGGCACGCGGGGCGAACACCGGGGAGCTGTTTTTT. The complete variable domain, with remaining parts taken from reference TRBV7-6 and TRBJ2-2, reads GAGVSQSPRYKVTKRGQDVALRCDPISGHVSLYWYRQALGQGPEFLTYFNYEAQQDKSGLPNDRFSAERPEGSISTLTIQRTEQRDSAMYRCASRARGANTGELFFGEGSRLTVL.

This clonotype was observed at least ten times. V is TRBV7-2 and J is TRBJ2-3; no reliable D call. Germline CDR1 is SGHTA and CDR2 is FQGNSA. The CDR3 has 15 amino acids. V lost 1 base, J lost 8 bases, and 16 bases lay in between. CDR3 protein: CASSLGPIGDGTQYF. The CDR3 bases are TGTGCCAGCAGCTTAGGGCCCATCGGAGACGGTACGCAGTATTTT. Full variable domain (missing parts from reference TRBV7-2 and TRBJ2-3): GAGVSQSPSNKVTEKGKDVELRCDPISGHTALYWYRQSLGQGLEFLIYFQGNSAPDKSGLPSDRFSAERTGGSVSTLTIQRTQQEDSAVYLCASSLGPIGDGTQYFGPGTRLTVL.

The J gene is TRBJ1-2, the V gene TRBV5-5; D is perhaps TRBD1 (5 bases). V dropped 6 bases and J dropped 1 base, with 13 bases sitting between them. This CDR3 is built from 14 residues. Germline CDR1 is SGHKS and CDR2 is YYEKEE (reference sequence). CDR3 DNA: TGTGCCAGCACCCCTCCGGGGGGTAACTATGGCTACACCTTC. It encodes CASTPPGGNYGYTF.

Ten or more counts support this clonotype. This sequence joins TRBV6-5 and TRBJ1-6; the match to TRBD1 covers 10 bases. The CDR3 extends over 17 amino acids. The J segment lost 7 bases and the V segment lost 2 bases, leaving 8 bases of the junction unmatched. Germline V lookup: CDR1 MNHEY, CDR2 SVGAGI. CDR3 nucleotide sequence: TGTGCCAGCAGTTACCGCTCCCGGACAGGGGGAAATTCACCCCTCCACTTT. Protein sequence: CASSYRSRTGGNSPLHF.

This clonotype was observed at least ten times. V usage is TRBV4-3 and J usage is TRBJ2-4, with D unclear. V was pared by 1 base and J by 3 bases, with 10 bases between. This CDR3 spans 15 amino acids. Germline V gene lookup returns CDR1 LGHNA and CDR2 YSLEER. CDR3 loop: CASSQGITGKNIQYF. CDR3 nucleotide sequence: TGCGCCAGCAGCCAAGGGATCACGGGCAAAAACATTCAGTACTTC.

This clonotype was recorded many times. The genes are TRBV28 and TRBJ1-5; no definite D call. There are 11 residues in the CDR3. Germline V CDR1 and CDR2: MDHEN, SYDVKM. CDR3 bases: TGTGCTACCAGAGGACGCCCGGCCCAGCATTTT. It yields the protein CATRGRPAQHF.

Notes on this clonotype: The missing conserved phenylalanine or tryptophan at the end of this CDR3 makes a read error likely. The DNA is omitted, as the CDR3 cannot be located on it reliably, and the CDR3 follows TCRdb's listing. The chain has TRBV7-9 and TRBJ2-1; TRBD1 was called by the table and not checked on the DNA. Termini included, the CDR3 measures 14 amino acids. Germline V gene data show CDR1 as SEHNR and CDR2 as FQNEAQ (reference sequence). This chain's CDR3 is CASSLGSGTGPGEV.

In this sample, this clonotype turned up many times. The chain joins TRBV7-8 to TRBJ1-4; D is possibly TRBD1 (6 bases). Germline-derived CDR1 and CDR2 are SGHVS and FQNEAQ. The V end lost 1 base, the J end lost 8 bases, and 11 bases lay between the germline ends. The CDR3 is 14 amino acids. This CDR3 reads CASSLGGAREKLFF. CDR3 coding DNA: TGTGCCAGCAGCTTAGGGGGGGCGCGGGAAAAACTGTTTTTT. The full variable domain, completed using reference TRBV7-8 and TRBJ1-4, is GAGVSQSPRYKVAKRGQDVALRCDPISGHVSLFWYQQALGQGPEFLTYFQNEAQLDKSGLPSDRFFAERPEGSVSTLKIQRTQQEDSAVYLCASSLGGAREKLFFGSGTQLSVL.

The CDR3 loop reads CASSPGILNTEAFF. The CDR3 DNA reads as TGTGCCAGCTCACCAGGGATATTGAACACTGAAGCTTTCTTT. The chain employs TRBV18 and TRBJ1-1; D is uncertain. V was clipped by 2 bases and J by 0 bases, with 7 bases between them. The germline gives CDR1 KGHSH, CDR2 LQKENI. The CDR3 has 14 amino acids. The full variable domain, rest sourced from reference TRBV18 and TRBJ1-1, is NAGVMQNPRHLVRRRGQEARLRCSPMKGHSHVYWYRQLPEEGLKFMVYLQKENIIDESGMPKERFSAEFPKEGPSILRIQQVVRGDSAAYFCASSPGILNTEAFFGQGTRLTVV.

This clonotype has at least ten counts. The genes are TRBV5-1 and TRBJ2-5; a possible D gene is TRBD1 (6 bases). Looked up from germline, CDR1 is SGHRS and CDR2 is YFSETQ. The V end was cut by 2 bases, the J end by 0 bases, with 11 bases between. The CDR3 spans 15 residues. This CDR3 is CASSFRGTYQETQYF. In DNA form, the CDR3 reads TGCGCCAGCAGCTTTAGGGGGACGTACCAAGAGACCCAGTACTTC.

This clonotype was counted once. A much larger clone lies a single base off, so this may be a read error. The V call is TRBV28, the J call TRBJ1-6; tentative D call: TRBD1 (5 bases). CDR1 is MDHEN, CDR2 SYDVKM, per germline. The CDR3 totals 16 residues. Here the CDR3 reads CASRPKFRGRGSPLRF. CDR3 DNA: TGTGCCAGCAGACCCAAGTTTCGGGGACGTGGTTCACCCCTCCGCTTT.

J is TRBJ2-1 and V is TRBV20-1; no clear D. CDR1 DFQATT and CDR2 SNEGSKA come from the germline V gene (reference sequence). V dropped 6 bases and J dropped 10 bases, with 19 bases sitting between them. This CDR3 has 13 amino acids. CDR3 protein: CSAPPSMSREQFF. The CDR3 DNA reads TGCAGTGCCCCCCCCTCGATGTCCCGAGAGCAGTTCTTC.

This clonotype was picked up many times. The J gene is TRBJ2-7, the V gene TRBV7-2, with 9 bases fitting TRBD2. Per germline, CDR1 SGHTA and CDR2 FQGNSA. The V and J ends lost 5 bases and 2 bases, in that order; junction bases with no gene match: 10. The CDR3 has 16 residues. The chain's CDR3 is CASSTSGTSTTYEQYF. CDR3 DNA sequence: TGTGCCAGCAGCACGTCCGGGACTAGCACTACCTACGAGCAGTACTTC. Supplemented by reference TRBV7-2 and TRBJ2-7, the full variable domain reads GAGVSQSPSNKVTEKGKDVELRCDPISGHTALYWYRQSLGQGLEFLIYFQGNSAPDKSGLPSDRFSAERTGGSVSTLTIQRTQQEDSAVYLCASSTSGTSTTYEQYFGPGTRLTVT.

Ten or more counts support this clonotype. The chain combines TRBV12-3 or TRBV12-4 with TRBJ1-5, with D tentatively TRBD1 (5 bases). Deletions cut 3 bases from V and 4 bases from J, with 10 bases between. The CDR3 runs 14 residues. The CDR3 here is CASSFQGPNQPQHF. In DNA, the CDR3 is TGTGCCAGCAGTTTCCAGGGTCCAAATCAGCCCCAGCATTTT.

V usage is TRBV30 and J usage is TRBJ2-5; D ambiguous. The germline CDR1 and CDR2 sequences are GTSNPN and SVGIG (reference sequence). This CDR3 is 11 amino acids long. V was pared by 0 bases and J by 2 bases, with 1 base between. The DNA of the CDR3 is TGTGCCTGGAGTGTTCAAGAGACCCAGTACTTC. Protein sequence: CAWSVQETQYF.

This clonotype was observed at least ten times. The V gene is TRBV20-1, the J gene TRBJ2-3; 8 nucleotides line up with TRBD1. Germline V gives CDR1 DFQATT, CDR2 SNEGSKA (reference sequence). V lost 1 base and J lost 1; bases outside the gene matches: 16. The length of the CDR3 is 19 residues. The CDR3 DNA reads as TGCAGTGCTAGAGGGGTCGGGACAGGTTCCCAAGCTCGCACAGATACGCAGTATTTT. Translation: CSARGVGTGSQARTDTQYF.

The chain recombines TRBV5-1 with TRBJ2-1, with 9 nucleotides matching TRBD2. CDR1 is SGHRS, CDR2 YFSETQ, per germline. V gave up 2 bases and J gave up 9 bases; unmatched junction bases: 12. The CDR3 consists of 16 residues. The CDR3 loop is CASSFGAGGPWGEQFF. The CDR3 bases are TGCGCCAGCAGCTTTGGGGCGGGAGGGCCGTGGGGTGAGCAGTTCTTC.

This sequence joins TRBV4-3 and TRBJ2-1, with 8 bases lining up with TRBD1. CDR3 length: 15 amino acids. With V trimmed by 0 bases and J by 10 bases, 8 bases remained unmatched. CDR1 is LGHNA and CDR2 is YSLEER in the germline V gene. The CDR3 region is CASSQDRQGFLEQFF. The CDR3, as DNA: TGCGCCAGCAGCCAAGATCGACAGGGGTTTTTAGAGCAGTTCTTC.

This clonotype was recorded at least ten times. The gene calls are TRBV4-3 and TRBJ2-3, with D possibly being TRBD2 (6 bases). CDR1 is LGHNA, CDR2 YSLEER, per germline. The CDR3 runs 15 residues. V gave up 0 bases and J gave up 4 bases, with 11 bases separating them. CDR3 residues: CASSQDTGSADTQYF. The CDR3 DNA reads TGCGCCAGCAGCCAAGACACCGGGAGCGCAGATACGCAGTATTTT.

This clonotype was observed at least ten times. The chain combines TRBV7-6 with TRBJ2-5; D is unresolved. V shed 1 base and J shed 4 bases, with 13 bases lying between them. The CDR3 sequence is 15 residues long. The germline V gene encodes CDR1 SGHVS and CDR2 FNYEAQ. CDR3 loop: CASSLVGRSGETQYF. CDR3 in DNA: TGTGCCAGCAGCTTAGTTGGTAGATCGGGAGAGACCCAGTACTTC.

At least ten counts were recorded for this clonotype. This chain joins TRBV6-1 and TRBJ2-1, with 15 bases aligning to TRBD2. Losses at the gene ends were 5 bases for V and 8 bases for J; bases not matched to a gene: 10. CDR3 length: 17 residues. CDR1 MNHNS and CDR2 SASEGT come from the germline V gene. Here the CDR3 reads CASSPAAGTSGRYEQFF. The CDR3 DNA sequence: TGTGCCAGCAGTCCAGCCGCCGGGACTAGCGGGAGGTATGAGCAGTTCTTC.

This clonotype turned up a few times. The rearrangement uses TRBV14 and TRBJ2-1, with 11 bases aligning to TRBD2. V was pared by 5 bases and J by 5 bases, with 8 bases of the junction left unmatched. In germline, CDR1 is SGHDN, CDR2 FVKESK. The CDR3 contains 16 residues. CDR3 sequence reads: CASSFLRGLADNEQFF. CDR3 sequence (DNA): TGTGCCAGCAGCTTTCTCCGGGGACTAGCGGACAATGAGCAGTTCTTC.